The next 9 T cell receptor beta chains were all read from a single sample in a study of CXCR3-negative and CXCR3-positive naive CD8 T cells. Libraries of TRB cDNA were made by 5' RACE and carried UMIs. TCRdb re-called the 5' RACE reads; one entry per CDR3 protein, DNA not given. Found here are around 140,000 distinct CDR3 sequences; the top ten clones hold approximately 0.29%. The specimen sequenced was naive CXCR3- CD8+ T cells from blood. Subset of the sample: CD45RO-CCR7+CD27+CD95- naive CD8+ T cells lacking CXCR3 (TNR3-). The source is a human donor in good health. Some clones in this sample may be carry-over from other donors' samples.

This sequence joins TRBV12-3 or TRBV12-4 and TRBJ1-6. The CDR3 has 12 residues. The CDR3 loop is CASQGWNSPLHF.

The chain recombines TRBV12-3 or TRBV12-4 with TRBJ2-7; the TCRdb call, TRBD1, lacks DNA for checking. The CDR3 consists of 15 residues. CDR3 protein: CASSLTGQGTHEQYF.

The chain is built from TRBV28 and TRBJ2-6; checking the TCRdb D call of TRBD1 is not possible without DNA. Per germline, CDR1 MDHEN and CDR2 SYDVKM. There are 16 residues in the CDR3. The chain's CDR3 is CASSLWAPSGANVLTF. The full variable domain, its missing parts supplied by reference TRBV28 and TRBJ2-6, is DVKVTQSSRYLVKRTGEKVFLECVQDMDHENMFWYRQDPGLGLRLIYFSYDVKMKEKGDIPEGYSVSREKKERFSLILESASTNQTSMYLCASSLWAPSGANVLTFGAGSRLTVL.

The CDR3 spells CSVGPTNTEAFF. This chain uses TRBV29-1 with TRBJ1-1. From germline, CDR1 is SQVTM and CDR2 ANQGSEA. The CDR3 covers 12 residues.

CDR3 sequence: CATSRVPGTLNYEQYF. V is TRBV15 and J is TRBJ2-7; TCRdb's D call of TRBD1 is untestable without DNA. CDR3 length equals 16 residues. Germline-derived CDR1 and CDR2 are LNHNV and YYDKDF (reference sequence).

The chain carries TRBV20-1 and TRBJ1-6; TCRdb gives TRBD1 as the D gene, but with no DNA this cannot be confirmed. The CDR3 contains 15 residues. The germline gives CDR1 DFQATT, CDR2 SNEGSKA (reference sequence). CDR3 in amino acids: CSARDAGVYNSPLHF.

The chain couples TRBV7-9 to TRBJ2-2. The CDR3 consists of 16 residues. Germline V gene data show CDR1 as SEHNR and CDR2 as FQNEAQ (reference sequence). The CDR3 is CASSFPWRQNTGELFF.

This chain uses TRBV11-2 with TRBJ2-7; TCRdb reports TRBD1, a call that lacks DNA to check it against. CDR3 length equals 15 residues. CDR1 is SGHAT, CDR2 FQNNGV, per germline. The CDR3 loop reads CASSLSGGGGFEQYF. The entire variable domain, with the rest obtained from reference TRBV11-2 and TRBJ2-7, is as follows: EAGVAQSPRYKIIEKRQSVAFWCNPISGHATLYWYQQILGQGPKLLIQFQNNGVVDDSQLPKDRFSAERLKGVDSTLKIQPAKLEDSAVYLCASSLSGGGGFEQYFGPGTRLTVT.

The J gene is TRBJ2-2, the V gene TRBV28; the TRBD2 assignment by TCRdb is unverifiable without DNA. The germline V gene has CDR1 MDHEN and CDR2 SYDVKM. The CDR3 is 16 amino acids. The CDR3 sequence is CASSLQGPENTGELFF.